This TCR beta chain emerged from a study of Graves' ophthalmopathy and Graves' hyperthyroidism. The wider study: Investigators collected peripheral blood at initial diagnosis, before any treatment was given. Study findings and constraints: In predicting ophthalmopathy progression, the model reached 70% to 71% sensitivity and 72% to 85% specificity.

Using RNA transcripts, the TCR beta CDR3 regions were amplified. RT-PCR with HTBI primers came first, then second-round multiplex PCR. TCRdb re-analysed the multiplex PCR reads in MiXCR, keeping a single row per CDR3 protein. The sample consists of under 350,000 distinct CDR3 sequences, roughly 15% of them appearing once. As for this clonotype: Its antigen remains unknown.

This clonotype was obtained from an adult man with Graves' ophthalmopathy. The sequenced sample consisted of peripheral blood.

As DNA, the CDR3 is TGTGCCAGCAGTTACAACCCAGGGGACACTGAAGCTTTCTTT. Translating gives CASSYNPGDTEAFF. V is TRBV6-5 and J is TRBJ1-1, with a weak D call TRBD1 (6 bases). Trimming pared 2 bases from V and 3 bases from J, leaving 10 bases between. CDR3 size: 14 residues. Germline CDR1 and CDR2: MNHEY and SVGAGI.